Below are 15 T cell receptor beta chains sequenced from a single sample in a study of T cell repertoires in cytomegalovirus infection. Their recognized antigens are unknown. MiXCR was run by TCRdb on the reads, yielding one entry per CDR3 protein. Of roughly 120,000 distinct CDR3 sequences in the sample, about 32% are singletons; the top ten hold about 53%. Sequencing was performed on CD8+ T cells from cultured PBMCs, taken from culture after CMV antigen stimulation. The receptors were sampled from a human donor in good health (CMV status not recorded). Some clones in this sample may be carry-over from other donors' samples.

Many counts were recorded for this clonotype. The rearrangement uses TRBV28 and TRBJ1-5; 7 bases align to TRBD1. The CDR3 extends over 14 amino acids. With 2 bases clipped from V and 3 bases from J, the junction kept 1 base outside the gene matches. CDR1 and CDR2 (germline): MDHEN, SYDVKM. CDR3: CASSLDRANQPQHF. The CDR3 DNA sequence: TGTGCCAGCAGTTTAGACAGGGCCAATCAGCCCCAGCATTTT.

This clonotype was seen a handful of times. J is TRBJ2-1 and V is TRBV12-3 or TRBV12-4, with 8 bases aligning to TRBD1. The CDR3 is made up of 15 amino acids. The junction had 2 bases not matched to a gene; V was cut back by 1 base and J by 3 bases. CDR3 loop: CASSLDRGVYNEQFF. The CDR3 bases are TGTGCCAGCAGTTTAGACAGGGGGGTCTACAATGAGCAGTTCTTC.

In this sample, this clonotype turned up many times. V is TRBV7-2 and J is TRBJ2-1; TRBD2 is a possible D gene (5 bases). The V gene lost 3 bases and the J gene lost 4 bases, with 13 bases spanning the gap. Germline values: CDR1 SGHTA, CDR2 FQGNSA. The CDR3 has 15 amino acids. The CDR3 is CASSFDGNAYNEQFF. The CDR3 DNA reads as TGTGCCAGCAGCTTTGACGGGAACGCGTACAATGAGCAGTTCTTC.

This clonotype has more than one count but fewer than ten. The genes are TRBV20-1 and TRBJ2-5; D is perhaps TRBD2 (5 bases). Germline CDR1 is DFQATT and CDR2 is SNEGSKA (reference sequence). With 0 bases removed from V and 10 bases from J, the gap between germline ends came to 18 bases. This CDR3 has 14 residues. As DNA, the CDR3 is TGCAGTGCTAGAGATTCGGGGTCCCAGTTAGACCAGTACTTC. It encodes CSARDSGSQLDQYF.

The rearrangement links TRBV2 to TRBJ2-1; D not certain. This CDR3 has 14 amino acids. The germline V gene has CDR1 SNHLY and CDR2 FYNNEI. The V end lost 1 base, the J end lost 11 bases, and 15 bases lay between the germline ends. The CDR3 sequence is CASSEVIALGKQFF. For the CDR3, the DNA is TGTGCCAGCAGTGAAGTTATCGCATTAGGGAAGCAGTTCTTC.

The chain has TRBV14 and TRBJ2-5, with TRBD2 matching over 9 bases. The CDR3 spans 16 residues. Germline loops: CDR1 SGHDN, CDR2 FVKESK. The trim removed 2 bases at V and 2 bases at J, leaving 6 bases unmatched. The CDR3 loop reads CASSQRTSAPQETQYF. In nucleotides, the CDR3 is TGTGCCAGCAGCCAACGGACTAGCGCACCTCAAGAGACCCAGTACTTC. Full variable domain (missing parts from reference TRBV14 and TRBJ2-5): EAGVTQFPSHSVIEKGQTVTLRCDPISGHDNLYWYRRVMGKEIKFLLHFVKESKQDESGMPNNRFLAERTGGTYSTLKVQPAELEDSGVYFCASSQRTSAPQETQYFGPGTRLLVL.

J is TRBJ2-7 and V is TRBV5-1, with 7 bases matching TRBD1. The CDR3 contains 17 residues. Trimming removed 2 bases from V and 5 bases from J; junction bases left unmatched: 16. From germline, CDR1 is SGHRS and CDR2 YFSETQ. The CDR3 loop is CASSLGQATGATNEQYF. The CDR3 nucleotides read TGCGCCAGCAGCTTAGGACAGGCCACTGGGGCAACTAACGAGCAGTACTTC.

This clonotype showed up many times. CDR3 protein: CASSLEGHFNTEAFF. The CDR3 DNA is TGTGCCAGCAGCTTAGAGGGACACTTTAACACTGAAGCTTTCTTT. The rearrangement uses TRBV7-2 and TRBJ1-1; TRBD1 is a possible D gene (6 bases). This CDR3 spans 15 amino acids. Deletions cut 1 base from V and 2 bases from J, with 11 bases between. Per germline, CDR1 SGHTA and CDR2 FQGNSA.

This clonotype was seen a few times. This rearrangement joins TRBV10-3 to TRBJ2-7; TRBD1 is a possible D gene (5 bases). The length of the CDR3 is 13 residues. Per germline, CDR1 ENHRY and CDR2 SYGVKD. Trimming removed 5 bases at V and 3 bases at J, with 11 bases between. The CDR3 loop reads CAISQGFGYEQYF. CDR3 DNA: TGTGCCATCAGTCAGGGTTTCGGCTACGAGCAGTACTTC.

This clonotype was observed at least ten times. The V gene is TRBV7-9, the J gene TRBJ2-1; D unclear. V was cut by 4 bases and J by 4 bases, with 8 bases left in between. Germline assignment: CDR1 SEHNR and CDR2 FQNEAQ (reference sequence). The CDR3 runs 13 residues. This CDR3 reads CASSWAGYNEQFF. The CDR3 nucleotides read TGTGCCAGCAGCTGGGCAGGATACAATGAGCAGTTCTTC.

This clonotype was counted between two and nine times. V usage is TRBV6-2 or TRBV6-3 and J usage is TRBJ1-5; TRBD1 is a possible D gene (5 bases). Germline V gene data show CDR1 as MNHEY and CDR2 as SVGEGT. CDR3 length: 16 residues. Trimming shortened V by 7 bases and J by 2 bases, and 18 bases separated the two germline ends. The CDR3 bases are TGTGCCAGCACCTACAACGGGCAGGGCGGCAATCAGCCCCAGCATTTT. Translation: CASTYNGQGGNQPQHF.

The chain employs TRBV6-5 and TRBJ1-2; no clear D. V was trimmed by 2 bases and J by 8 bases, leaving 18 bases between them. Germline CDR1 is MNHEY and CDR2 is SVGAGI. This CDR3 spans 15 amino acids. The CDR3 DNA is TGTGCCAGCAGTTACGTATCTACGCCATCAGACGGCTACACCTTC. Translation gives CASSYVSTPSDGYTF.

The rearrangement joins TRBV7-9 to TRBJ1-4, with 10 bases that match TRBD1. This CDR3 spans 14 amino acids. V trimming: 5 bases; J trimming: 10 bases; junction bases outside the gene matches: 7. Per the germline V gene, CDR1 is SEHNR and CDR2 is FQNEAQ (reference sequence). CDR3 DNA: TGTGCCAGCAGCCCGGGACAGGGGCATGGAAAACTGTTTTTT. It encodes CASSPGQGHGKLFF.

This clonotype has more than one count but fewer than ten. The J gene is TRBJ2-7, the V gene TRBV11-2, with 8 bases matching TRBD2. J was trimmed by 4 bases and V by 4 bases; bases with no gene match: 15. The CDR3 is 17 residues long. CDR1 is SGHAT and CDR2 is FQNNGV in the germline V gene. CDR3 loop: CASSSGGAAGARYEQYF. The DNA of the CDR3 is TGTGCCAGCAGCTCCGGGGGAGCAGCGGGGGCGAGGTACGAGCAGTACTTC.

In the case of this clonotype: This could be a read error, since a much larger clone is one nucleotide away. The rearrangement uses TRBV11-1 and TRBJ2-7; D might be TRBD1 (5 bases). The V end was cut by 5 bases, the J end by 0 bases, with 8 bases between. This CDR3 has 13 residues. Germline V gives CDR1 SGHAT, CDR2 FQDESV (reference sequence). The CDR3 DNA reads as TGTGCCAGCAGCCCAGGGATCTCCTACGAGCAGTACTTC. It is translated as CASSPGISYEQYF.